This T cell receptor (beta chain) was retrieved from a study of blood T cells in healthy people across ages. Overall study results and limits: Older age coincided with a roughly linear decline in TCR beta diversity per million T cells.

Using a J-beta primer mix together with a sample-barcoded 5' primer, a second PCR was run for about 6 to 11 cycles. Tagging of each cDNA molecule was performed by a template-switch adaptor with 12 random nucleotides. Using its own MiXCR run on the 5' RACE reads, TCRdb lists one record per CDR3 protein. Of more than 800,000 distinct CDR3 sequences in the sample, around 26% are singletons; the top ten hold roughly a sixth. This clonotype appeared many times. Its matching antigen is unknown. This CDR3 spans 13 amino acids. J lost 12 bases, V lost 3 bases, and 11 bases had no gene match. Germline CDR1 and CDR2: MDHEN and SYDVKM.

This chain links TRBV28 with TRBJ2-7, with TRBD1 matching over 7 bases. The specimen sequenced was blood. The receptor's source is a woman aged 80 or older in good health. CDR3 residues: CASSFQGGGTAYF. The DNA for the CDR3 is TGTGCCAGCAGTTTTCAGGGCGGTGGGACAGCGTACTTC.